The T cell receptor beta chain described here comes from a study of OX40 agonist ivuxolimab in advanced cancers. Per germline, CDR1 SGHVS and CDR2 FQNEAQ. Trimming cost V 5 bases and J 5 bases; bases outside gene matches: 9. CDR3 size: 15 residues. Clones were sequenced by immunoSEQ multiplex PCR, and TCRdb holds only the in-frame ones, with some missing. Of more than 60,000 clones in the sample, 87% were seen once. The chain has TRBV7-8 and TRBJ1-2, with 9 bases identical to TRBD1. This TCR was sampled from an adult with an advanced solid tumor such as melanoma, head and neck, liver or kidney cancer. The input for sequencing was CD4+ or CD8+ T cells sorted from blood, taken in a trial of the OX40 agonist ivuxolimab. The CDR3 spells CASSPRRDRVYGYTF. CDR3 coding DNA: TGTGCCAGCAGCCCGCGCCGGGACAGGGTGTATGGCTACACCTTC.